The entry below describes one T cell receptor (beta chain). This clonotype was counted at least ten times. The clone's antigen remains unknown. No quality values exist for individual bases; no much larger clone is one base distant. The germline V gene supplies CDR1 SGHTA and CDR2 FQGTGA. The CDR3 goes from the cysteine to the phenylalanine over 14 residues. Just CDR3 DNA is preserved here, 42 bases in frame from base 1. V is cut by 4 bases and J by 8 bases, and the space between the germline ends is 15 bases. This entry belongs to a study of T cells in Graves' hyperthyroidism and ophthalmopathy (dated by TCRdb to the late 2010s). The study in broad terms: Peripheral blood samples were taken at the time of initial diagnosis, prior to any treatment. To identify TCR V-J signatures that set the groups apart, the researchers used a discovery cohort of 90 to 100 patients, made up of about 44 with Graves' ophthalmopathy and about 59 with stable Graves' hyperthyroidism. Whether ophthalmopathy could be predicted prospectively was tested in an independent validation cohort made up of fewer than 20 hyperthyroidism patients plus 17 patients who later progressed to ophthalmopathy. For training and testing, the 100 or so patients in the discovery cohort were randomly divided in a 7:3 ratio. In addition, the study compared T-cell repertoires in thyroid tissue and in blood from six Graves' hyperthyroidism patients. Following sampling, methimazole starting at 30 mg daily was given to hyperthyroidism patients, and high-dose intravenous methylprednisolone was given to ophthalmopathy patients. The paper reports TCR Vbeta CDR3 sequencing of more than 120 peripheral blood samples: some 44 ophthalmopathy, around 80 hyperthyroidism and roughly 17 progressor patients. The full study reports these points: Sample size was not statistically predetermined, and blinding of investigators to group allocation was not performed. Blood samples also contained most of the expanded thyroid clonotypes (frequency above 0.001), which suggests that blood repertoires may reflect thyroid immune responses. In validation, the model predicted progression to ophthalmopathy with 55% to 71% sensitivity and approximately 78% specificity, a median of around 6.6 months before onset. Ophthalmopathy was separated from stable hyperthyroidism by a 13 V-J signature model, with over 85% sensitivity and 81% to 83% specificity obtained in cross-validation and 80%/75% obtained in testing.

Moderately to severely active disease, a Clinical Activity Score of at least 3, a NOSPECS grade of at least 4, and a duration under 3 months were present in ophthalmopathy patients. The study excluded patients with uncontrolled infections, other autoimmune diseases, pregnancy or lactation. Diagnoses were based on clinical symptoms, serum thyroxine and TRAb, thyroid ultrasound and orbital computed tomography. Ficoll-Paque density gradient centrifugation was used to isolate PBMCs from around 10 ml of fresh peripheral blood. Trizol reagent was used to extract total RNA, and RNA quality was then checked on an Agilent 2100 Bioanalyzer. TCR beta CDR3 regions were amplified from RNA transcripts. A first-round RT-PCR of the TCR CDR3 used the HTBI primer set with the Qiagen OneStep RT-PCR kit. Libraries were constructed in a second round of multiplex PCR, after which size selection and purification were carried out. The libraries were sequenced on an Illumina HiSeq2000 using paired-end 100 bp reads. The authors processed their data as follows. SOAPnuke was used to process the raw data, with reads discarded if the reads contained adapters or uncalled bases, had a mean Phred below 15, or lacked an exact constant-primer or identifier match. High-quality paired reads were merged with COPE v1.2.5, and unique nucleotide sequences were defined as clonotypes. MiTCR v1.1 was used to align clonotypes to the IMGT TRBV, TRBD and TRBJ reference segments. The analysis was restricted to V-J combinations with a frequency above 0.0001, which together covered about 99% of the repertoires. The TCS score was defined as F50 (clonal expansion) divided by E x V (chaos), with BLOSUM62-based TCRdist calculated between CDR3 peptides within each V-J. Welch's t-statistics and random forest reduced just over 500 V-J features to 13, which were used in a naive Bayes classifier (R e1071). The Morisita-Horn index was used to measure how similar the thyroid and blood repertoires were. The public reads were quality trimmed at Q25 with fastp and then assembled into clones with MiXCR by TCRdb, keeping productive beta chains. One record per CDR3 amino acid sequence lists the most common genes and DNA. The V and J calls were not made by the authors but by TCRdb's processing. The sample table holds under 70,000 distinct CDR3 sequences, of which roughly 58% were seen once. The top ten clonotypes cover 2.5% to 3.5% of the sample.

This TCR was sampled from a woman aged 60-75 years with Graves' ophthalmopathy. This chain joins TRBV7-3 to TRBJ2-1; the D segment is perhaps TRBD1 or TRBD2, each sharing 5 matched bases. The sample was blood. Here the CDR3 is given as CASSSPRDGYEQFF. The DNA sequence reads TGTGCCAGCAGCTCTCCACGGGACGGTTATGAGCAGTTCTTC.